The rows below give T cell receptor beta chains drawn from one sample of a study of cytomegalovirus exposure and HLA in healthy donors. Produced via immunoSEQ multiplex PCR; TCRdb's table is partial and in-frame only. The sample contains about 180,000 clones, about 82% of which appear only once. The sequencing input was PBMCs. The receptors here all came from a man in his late teens or twenties in good health and CMV-seronegative. CDR3s include the opening cysteine and the closing phenylalanine or tryptophan. Fields, in order: D gene, J gene, V gene, clone size, CDR3 DNA, CDR3 protein. The D gene is left open where the match is weak. Only part of the rows carry a size: once, few, many, or a class if the clone is expanded.

>-|TRBJ2-5|TRBV28|-
TGTGCCAGCAGTCTACCCTTAGGGGTGACCCAGTACTTC
CASSLPLGVTQYF
>-|TRBJ1-1|TRBV6-5|-
TGTGCCAGCAGTTACCGACCTATGGGGCCCACTGAAGCTTTCTTT
CASSYRPMGPTEAFF
>-|TRBJ2-2|TRBV6-1|-
TGTGCCAGCAGTCAGGGGGCTGTTTCTAGCGGGCTGTTTTTT
CASSQGAVSSGLFF
>-|TRBJ1-5|TRBV7-9|-
TGTGCCAGCAGCTTAGTCGGGGTCAATCAGCCCCAGCATTTT
CASSLVGVNQPQHF
>-|TRBJ2-7|TRBV6-5|-
TGTGCCAGCAGTTACCGCATCTACGGGTCCTACGAGCAGTACTTC
CASSYRIYGSYEQYF
>-|TRBJ1-1|TRBV7-9|few
TGTTCCAGCAGCAAAGAGGCACGGAACACTGAAGCTTTCTTT
CSSSKEARNTEAFF
>TRBD2|TRBJ2-1|TRBV19|-
TGTGCCAGTAGTACTAGCGGGGGAAGCTACAATGAGCAGTTCTTC
CASSTSGGSYNEQFF
>TRBD1|TRBJ1-1|TRBV11-1|-
TGTGCCAGCAGCTTAGAGGGGGACAGGGATTACACTGAAGCTTTCTTT
CASSLEGDRDYTEAFF
>TRBD1|TRBJ1-2|TRBV28|-
TGTGCCAGCAGTCCGGGACAGTTCTATGGCTACACCTTC
CASSPGQFYGYTF
>-|TRBJ2-7|TRBV19|few
TGTGCCAGTAGTATAGGCCAGGGCTCCTACGAGCAGTACTTC
CASSIGQGSYEQYF
>TRBD1|TRBJ2-2|TRBV5-3|-
TGTGCCAGAAGTTCTGCGACAGGGGAGAACACCGGGGAGCTGTTTTTT
CARSSATGENTGELFF
>TRBD1|TRBJ2-5|TRBV28|-
TGTGCCAGCAGCAAACAGGGGACCGCGGAGACCCAGTACTTC
CASSKQGTAETQYF
>-|TRBJ1-1|TRBV28|-
-
CASILAPGEAFF
>-|TRBJ1-2|TRBV2|-
TGTGCCAGCAGTGCGGCAGGGGTTGAAACCTATGGCTACACCTTC
CASSAAGVETYGYTF
>TRBD1|TRBJ1-2|TRBV15|-
TGTGCCACCAGCGCTGCGACAGGGGATGACTATGGCTACACCTTC
CATSAATGDDYGYTF
>-|TRBJ2-1|TRBV21-1|once
TGTGCCAGCAGCATGCCTTTTCGGCGGGAGGGCCCCAATGAGCAGTTCTTC
CASSMPFRREGPNEQFF
>TRBD2|TRBJ2-3|TRBV19|-
TGTGCCAGTACCCAGAATGTTGCGGGAGCCCTGTATGAGCAGTATTTT
CASTQNVAGALYEQYF
>TRBD1|TRBJ1-2|TRBV6-1|-
TGTGCCAGCAGTGAAACAGGGGGCAATGGCTACACCTTC
CASSETGGNGYTF
>-|TRBJ1-2|TRBV14|-
TGTGCCAGCAGCCGGACAGTTAACTATGGCTACCCCTTC
CASSRTVNYGYPF
>-|TRBJ2-3|TRBV5-1|-
TGCGCCAGCAGCTTGCGGCTAGAAGATACGCAGTATTTT
CASSLRLEDTQYF
>TRBD2|TRBJ2-7|TRBV9|-
TGTGCCAGCAGCGTTAGCGGGATTGCTCACGAGCAGTACTTC
CASSVSGIAHEQYF
>TRBD1|TRBJ1-5|TRBV18|-
TGTGCCAGCTCACGTGGGACAGGGAGAGGTCAGCCCCAGCATTTT
CASSRGTGRGQPQHF
>TRBD2|TRBJ2-3|TRBV27|once
TGTGCCAGCACCCCGCGGGGGGTAAGGACAGATACGCAGTATTTT
CASTPRGVRTDTQYF
>TRBD2|TRBJ2-1|TRBV7-2|-
TGTGCCAGCAGCTCAAATAGCGGGAGTTACAATGAGCAGTTCTTC
CASSSNSGSYNEQFF
>TRBD1|TRBJ2-7|TRBV27|-
TGTGCCACCCAAGACCGGGACAGCCCCTACGAGCAGTACTTC
CATQDRDSPYEQYF
>-|TRBJ1-1|TRBV27|-
TGTGCCAGCAGCCAATTCCTAAACACTGAAGCTTTCTTT
CASSQFLNTEAFF